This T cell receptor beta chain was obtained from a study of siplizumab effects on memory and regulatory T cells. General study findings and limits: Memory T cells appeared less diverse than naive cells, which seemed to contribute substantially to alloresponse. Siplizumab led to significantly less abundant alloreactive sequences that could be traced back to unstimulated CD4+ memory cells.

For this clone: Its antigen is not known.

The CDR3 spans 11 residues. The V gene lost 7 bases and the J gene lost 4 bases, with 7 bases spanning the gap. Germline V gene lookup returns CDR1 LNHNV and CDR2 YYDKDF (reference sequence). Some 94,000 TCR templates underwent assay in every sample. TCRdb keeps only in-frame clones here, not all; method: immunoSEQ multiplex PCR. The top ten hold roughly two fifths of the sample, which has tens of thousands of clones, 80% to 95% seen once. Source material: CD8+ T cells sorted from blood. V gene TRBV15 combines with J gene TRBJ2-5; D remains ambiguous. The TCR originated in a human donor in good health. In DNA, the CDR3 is TGTGCCACCACCAATGGAGAGACCCAGTACTTC. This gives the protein CATTNGETQYF. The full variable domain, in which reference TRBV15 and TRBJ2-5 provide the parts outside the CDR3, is DAMVIQNPRYQVTQFGKPVTLSCSQTLNHNVMYWYQQKSSQAPKLLFHYYDKDFNNEADTPDNFQSRRPNTSFCFLDIRSPGLGDTAMYLCATTNGETQYFGPGTRLLVL.